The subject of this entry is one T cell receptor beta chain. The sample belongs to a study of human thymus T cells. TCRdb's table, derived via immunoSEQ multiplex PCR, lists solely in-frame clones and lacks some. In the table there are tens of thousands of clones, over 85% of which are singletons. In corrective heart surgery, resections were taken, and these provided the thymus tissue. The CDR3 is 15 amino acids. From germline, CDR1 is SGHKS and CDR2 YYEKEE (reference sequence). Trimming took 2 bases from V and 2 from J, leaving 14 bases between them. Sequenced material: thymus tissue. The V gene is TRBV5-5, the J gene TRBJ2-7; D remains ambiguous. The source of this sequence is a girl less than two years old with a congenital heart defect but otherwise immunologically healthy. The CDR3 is CASSLTTQPPYEQYF. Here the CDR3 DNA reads TGTGCCAGCAGCTTAACCACACAACCTCCCTACGAGCAGTACTTC.